The clone carrying this TCR beta chain was picked up a small number of times. Its target is unknown. Individual cDNA molecules were tagged with unique molecular identifiers, the study reported. TCRdb independently ran MiXCR on the 5' RACE reads; one entry per CDR3 protein. The profile shows about 130,000 distinct CDR3 sequences, just under 15% of them singletons. The data stem from a study of early T cells in non-severe SARS-CoV-2 infection. Across the study: Chains stayed unpaired after sequencing of bulk RNA from unsorted whole blood.

The V and J ends lost 3 bases and 0 bases, in that order; junction bases with no gene match: 3. From germline, CDR1 is SGHRS and CDR2 YFSETQ. This CDR3 contains 16 residues. Study-level results: The study's VDJdb matching favored anti-spike CD8 responses and missed private and CD4 specificities.

Sequencing used whole blood. This clonotype was sampled from an adult who was a healthcare worker with PCR-confirmed SARS-CoV-2 infection or an uninfected control (not recorded which). The V and J genes are TRBV5-1 and TRBJ2-3, with TRBD2 matching over 11 bases. The CDR3: CASSSGLAASTDTQYF. The CDR3 DNA is TGCGCCAGCAGCTCGGGACTAGCGGCGAGCACAGATACGCAGTATTTT.